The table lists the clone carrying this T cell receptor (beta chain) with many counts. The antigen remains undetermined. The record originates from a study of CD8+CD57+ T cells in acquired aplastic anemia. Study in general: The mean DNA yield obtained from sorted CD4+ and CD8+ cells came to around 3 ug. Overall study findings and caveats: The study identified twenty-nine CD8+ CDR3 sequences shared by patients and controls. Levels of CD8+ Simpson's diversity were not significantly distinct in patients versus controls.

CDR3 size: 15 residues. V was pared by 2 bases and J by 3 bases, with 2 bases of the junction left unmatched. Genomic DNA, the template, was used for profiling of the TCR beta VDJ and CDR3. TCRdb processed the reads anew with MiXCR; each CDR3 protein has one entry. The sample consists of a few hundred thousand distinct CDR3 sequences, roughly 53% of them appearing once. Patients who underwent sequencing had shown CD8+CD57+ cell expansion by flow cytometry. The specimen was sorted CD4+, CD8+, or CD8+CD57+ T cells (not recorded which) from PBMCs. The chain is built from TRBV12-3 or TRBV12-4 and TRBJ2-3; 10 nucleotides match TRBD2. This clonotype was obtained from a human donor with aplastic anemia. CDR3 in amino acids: CASSLWTSGTDTQYF. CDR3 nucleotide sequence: TGTGCCAGCAGTTTATGGACTAGCGGAACAGATACGCAGTATTTT.